This T cell receptor (beta chain) was observed in a study of T-cell memory formation after mild COVID-19. From the 5' RACE reads, TCRdb called clonotypes with MiXCR, one entry per CDR3 protein. This table has 500,000 to 600,000 distinct CDR3 sequences, roughly 18% appearing once. The sample taken for sequencing was PBMCs or a T cell subset sorted from them (not recorded which). The source is an adult woman who had mild COVID-19 (a few samples of this study predate the infection). Cell type and time point are not known.

Here the CDR3 DNA reads TGTGCCAGCAGTTTCTACCCCGCGGGACAAACCTACGAGCAGTACTTC. Translated: CASSFYPAGQTYEQYF. This rearrangement joins TRBV6-6 to TRBJ2-7; tentatively, D is TRBD1 or TRBD2 (6 bases each). Germline V CDR1 and CDR2: MNHNY, SVGAGI (reference sequence). The CDR3 sequence is 16 residues long. Trimming removed 4 bases at V and 2 bases at J, with 18 bases between.